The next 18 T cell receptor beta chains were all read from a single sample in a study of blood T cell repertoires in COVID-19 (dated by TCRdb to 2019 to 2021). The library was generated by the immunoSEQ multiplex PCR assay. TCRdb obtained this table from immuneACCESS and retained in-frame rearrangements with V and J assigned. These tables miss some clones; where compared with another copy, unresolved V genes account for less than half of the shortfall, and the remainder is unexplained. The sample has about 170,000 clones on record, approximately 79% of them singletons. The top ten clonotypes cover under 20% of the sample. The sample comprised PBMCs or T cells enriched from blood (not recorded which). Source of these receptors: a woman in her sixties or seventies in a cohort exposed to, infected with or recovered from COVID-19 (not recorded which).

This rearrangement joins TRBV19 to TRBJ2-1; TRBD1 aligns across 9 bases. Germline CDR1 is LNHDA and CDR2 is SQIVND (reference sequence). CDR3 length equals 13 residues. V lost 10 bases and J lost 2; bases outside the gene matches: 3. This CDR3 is CATRQGAYNEQFF. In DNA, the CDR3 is TGTGCCACCCGACAGGGGGCCTACAATGAGCAGTTCTTC.

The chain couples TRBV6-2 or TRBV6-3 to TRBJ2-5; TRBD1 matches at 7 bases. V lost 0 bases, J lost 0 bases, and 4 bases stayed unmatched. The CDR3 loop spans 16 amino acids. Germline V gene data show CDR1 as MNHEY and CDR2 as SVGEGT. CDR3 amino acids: CASSYSETGNQETQYF. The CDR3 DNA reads TGTGCCAGCAGTTACTCGGAGACAGGGAACCAAGAGACCCAGTACTTC.

This CDR3 reads CASSAWRDRDQNIQYF. Here the CDR3 DNA reads TGTGCCAGCAGCGCGTGGAGGGACAGGGATCAAAACATTCAGTACTTC. The chain couples TRBV5-4 to TRBJ2-4; 9 bases align to TRBD1. This CDR3 is built from 16 residues. Trimming cost V 4 bases and J 5 bases; bases outside gene matches: 10. Germline V gene data show CDR1 as SGHNT and CDR2 as YYREEE (reference sequence).

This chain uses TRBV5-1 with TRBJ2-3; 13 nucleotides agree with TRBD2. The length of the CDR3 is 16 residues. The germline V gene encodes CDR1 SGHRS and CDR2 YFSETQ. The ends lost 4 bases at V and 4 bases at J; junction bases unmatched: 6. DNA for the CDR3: TGCGCCAGCAGCCCTAGACTAGCGGGAGGAGCAGATACGCAGTATTTT. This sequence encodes CASSPRLAGGADTQYF.

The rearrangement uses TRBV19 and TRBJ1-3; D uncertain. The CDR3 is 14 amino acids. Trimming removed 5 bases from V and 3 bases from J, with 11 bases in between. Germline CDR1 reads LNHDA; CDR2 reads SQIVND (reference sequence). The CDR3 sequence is CASSQRTFGNTIYF. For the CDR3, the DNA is TGTGCCAGTAGTCAAAGGACTTTTGGAAACACCATATATTTT.

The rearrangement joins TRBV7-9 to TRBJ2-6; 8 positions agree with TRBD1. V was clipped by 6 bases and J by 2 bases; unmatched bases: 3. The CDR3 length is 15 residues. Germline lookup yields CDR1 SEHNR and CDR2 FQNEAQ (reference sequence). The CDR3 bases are TGTGCCAGCAGGCTGACAGGGGCTGGGGCCAACGTCCTGACTTTC. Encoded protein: CASRLTGAGANVLTF.

The CDR3: CASSSGQGSDTQYF. The CDR3 DNA sequence: TGTGCCAGCAGTAGTGGACAGGGATCAGATACGCAGTATTTT. This chain connects TRBV27 to TRBJ2-3; 8 bases match TRBD1. Germline trimming cut 5 bases from V and 4 bases from J; bases unmatched to any gene: 5. This CDR3 is built from 14 residues. From germline, CDR1 is MNHEY and CDR2 SMNVEV (reference sequence).

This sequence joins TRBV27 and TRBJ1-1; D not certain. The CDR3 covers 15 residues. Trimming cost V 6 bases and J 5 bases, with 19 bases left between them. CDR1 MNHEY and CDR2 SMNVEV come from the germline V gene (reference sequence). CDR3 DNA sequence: TGTGCCAGCAGGCCGTTTTTAGGGAGTGAGACTGAAGCTTTCTTT. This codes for CASRPFLGSETEAFF.

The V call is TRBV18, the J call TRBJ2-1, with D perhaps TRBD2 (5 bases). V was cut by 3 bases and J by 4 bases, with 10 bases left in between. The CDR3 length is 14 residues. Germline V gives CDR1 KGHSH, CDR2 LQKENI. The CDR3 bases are TGTGCCAGCTCACCCGGCGGGTTTTACAATGAGCAGTTCTTC. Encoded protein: CASSPGGFYNEQFF.

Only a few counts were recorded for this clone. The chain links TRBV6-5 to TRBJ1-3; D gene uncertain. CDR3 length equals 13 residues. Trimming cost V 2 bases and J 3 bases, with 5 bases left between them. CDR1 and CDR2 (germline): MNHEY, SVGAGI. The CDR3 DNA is TGTGCCAGCAGTTACGTCCTTGGAAACACCATATATTTT. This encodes CASSYVLGNTIYF.

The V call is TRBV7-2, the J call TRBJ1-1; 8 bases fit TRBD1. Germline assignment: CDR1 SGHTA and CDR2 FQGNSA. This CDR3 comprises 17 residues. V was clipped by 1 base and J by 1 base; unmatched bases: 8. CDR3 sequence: CASSLDYPGGTNTEAFF. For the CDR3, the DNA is TGTGCCAGCAGCTTAGACTACCCAGGGGGCACGAACACTGAAGCTTTCTTT.

CDR3 nucleotide sequence: TGTGCCAGCAGTGAGGCGCCAAACTATGGCTACACCTTC. This codes for CASSEAPNYGYTF. The V call is TRBV5-4, the J call TRBJ1-2; no firm D call. This CDR3 contains 13 residues. V lost 5 bases, J lost 2 bases, and 10 bases lay in between. The germline CDR1 and CDR2 sequences are SGHNT and YYREEE (reference sequence).

The CDR3 reads CASSQEQNSPLHF. CDR3 bases: TGTGCCAGCAGCCAAGAGCAGAATTCACCCCTCCACTTT. The rearrangement links TRBV3-1 (or the pseudogene TRBV3-2) to TRBJ1-6; D uncertain. The germline V gene has CDR1 LGHDT and CDR2 YNNKEL (reference sequence). V lost 0 bases and J 7 bases, leaving 4 bases between the germline ends. This CDR3 contains 13 residues.

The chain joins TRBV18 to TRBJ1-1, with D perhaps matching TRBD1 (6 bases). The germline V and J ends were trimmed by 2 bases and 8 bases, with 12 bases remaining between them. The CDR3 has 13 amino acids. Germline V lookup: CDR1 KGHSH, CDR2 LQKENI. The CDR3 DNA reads TGTGCCAGCTCACCAGAGGGGGGGACAGAAGCTTTCTTT. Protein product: CASSPEGGTEAFF.

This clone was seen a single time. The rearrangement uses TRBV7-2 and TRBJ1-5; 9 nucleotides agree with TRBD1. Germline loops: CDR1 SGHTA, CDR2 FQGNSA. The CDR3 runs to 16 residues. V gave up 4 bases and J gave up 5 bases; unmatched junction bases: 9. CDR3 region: CASSSKGTGGDQPQHF. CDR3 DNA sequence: TGTGCCAGCAGCTCGAAGGGCACAGGGGGCGATCAGCCCCAGCATTTT.

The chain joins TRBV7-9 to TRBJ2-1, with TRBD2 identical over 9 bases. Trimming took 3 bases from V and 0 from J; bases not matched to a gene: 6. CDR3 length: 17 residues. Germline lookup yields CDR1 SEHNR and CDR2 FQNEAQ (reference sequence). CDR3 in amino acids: CASSFGTSLSSYNEQFF. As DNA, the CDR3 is TGTGCCAGCAGCTTTGGGACTAGCCTTAGCTCCTACAATGAGCAGTTCTTC.

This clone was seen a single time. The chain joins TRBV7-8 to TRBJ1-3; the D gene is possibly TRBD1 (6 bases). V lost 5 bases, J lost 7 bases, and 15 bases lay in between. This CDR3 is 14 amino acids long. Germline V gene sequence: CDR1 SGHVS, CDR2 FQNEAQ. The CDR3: CASSPPGTRNTIYF. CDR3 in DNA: TGTGCCAGCAGCCCACCTGGGACACGCAACACCATATATTTT.

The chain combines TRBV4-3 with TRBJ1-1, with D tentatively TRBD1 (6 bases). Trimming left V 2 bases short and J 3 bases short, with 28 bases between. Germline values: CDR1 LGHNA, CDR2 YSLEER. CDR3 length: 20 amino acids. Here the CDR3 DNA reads TGCGCCAGCAGCCAATTCGACCTCTACAGGGCGGAGTGGGCGCACACTGAAGCTTTCTTT. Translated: CASSQFDLYRAEWAHTEAFF.